Below are 32 T cell receptor beta chains sequenced from a single sample in a study of blood T cells in healthy people across ages. The use of a sample-barcoded 5' primer and a J-beta primer mix characterized a second PCR of roughly 6 to 11 cycles. Via MiXCR, TCRdb re-called the 5' RACE reads, giving one row per CDR3 protein. The sample shows approximately 1.5 million distinct CDR3 sequences, approximately 42% of them seen only once. The material sequenced was blood. These TCRs come from a young woman in good health.

J is TRBJ2-1 and V is TRBV7-9; D remains ambiguous. This CDR3 spans 15 amino acids. The V and J ends lost 6 bases and 6 bases respectively, with 18 bases between them. The V gene's germline CDR1 is SEHNR and CDR2 FQNEAQ (reference sequence). CDR3 sequence: CASRSLGVLVNEQFF. The DNA of the CDR3 is TGTGCCAGCAGGTCCCTGGGTGTTCTAGTCAATGAGCAGTTCTTC.

This clonotype was counted only a few times. The chain recombines TRBV12-3 or TRBV12-4 with TRBJ2-7; D is unclear. Deletions cut 1 base from V and 6 bases from J, with 10 bases between. CDR3 length: 13 residues. Here the CDR3 reads CASSLGQRGEQYF. Written as DNA, the CDR3 is TGTGCCAGCAGTTTAGGGCAGCGAGGCGAGCAGTACTTC.

The V gene is TRBV13, the J gene TRBJ2-7; TRBD2 might be the D (5 bases). This CDR3 has 13 residues. Trimming cost V 5 bases and J 5 bases, with 13 bases left between them. Germline V gene lookup returns CDR1 PRHDT and CDR2 FYEKMQ (reference sequence). CDR3 sequence (DNA): TGTGCCAGCAGCCCCGTGACGGGAAACGAGCAGTACTTC. Translation gives CASSPVTGNEQYF.

The chain recombines TRBV12-3 or TRBV12-4 with TRBJ2-5, with D unresolved. The CDR3 has 15 residues. V lost 0 bases, J lost 5 bases, and 13 bases lay in between. The CDR3 coding sequence is TGTGCCAGCAGTTTAGCGCGGACCCTCTGGGAGACCCAGTACTTC. Encoded protein: CASSLARTLWETQYF.

The chain combines TRBV4-3 with TRBJ2-7; 12 nucleotides agree with TRBD2. V shed 0 bases and J 7 bases; nucleotides not matched to a gene: 10. From germline, CDR1 is LGHNA and CDR2 YSLEER. The CDR3 extends over 17 amino acids. Written as DNA, the CDR3 is TGCGCCAGCAGCCAAGATTGGAGGACTAGCGGGAAAGGTGAGCAGTACTTC. It yields the protein CASSQDWRTSGKGEQYF.

The genes are TRBV10-3 and TRBJ2-5, with 7 bases identical to TRBD2. The CDR3 has 14 residues. Germline CDR1 ENHRY, CDR2 SYGVKD. V shed 6 bases, J shed 4 bases, and the junction held 8 bases outside the gene matches. CDR3: CAIRGGGSAETQYF. CDR3 bases: TGTGCCATCAGAGGCGGGGGATCGGCAGAGACCCAGTACTTC.

The chain combines TRBV21-1 with TRBJ2-7; the table calls TRBD2, which could not be checked here. TRBV21-1 represents a pseudogene. The CDR3 length is 12 residues. The chain's CDR3 is CASSLWENEQYF. The CDR3 bases are TGTGCCAGCAGTCTTTGGGAGAATGAGCAGTACTTC.

This clonotype occurred a few times. The chain recombines TRBV7-8 with TRBJ1-2; 8 positions agree with TRBD1. The CDR3 spans 16 residues. Germline-derived CDR1 and CDR2 are SGHVS and FQNEAQ. V was clipped by 5 bases and J by 4 bases; unmatched bases: 12. This CDR3 is CASSGISRQGPYGYTF. CDR3 DNA sequence: TGTGCCAGCAGCGGAATATCCAGACAGGGGCCCTATGGCTACACCTTC.

This clonotype has a handful of counts. The chain links TRBV3-1 to TRBJ2-1; possibly TRBD1 for D (6 bases). Germline-derived CDR1 and CDR2 are LGHDT and YNNKEL (reference sequence). V lost 2 bases to trimming and J lost 3 bases, with 14 bases between them. The CDR3 loop spans 16 amino acids. CDR3 amino acids: CASSQLTGSNYNEQFF. In DNA, the CDR3 is TGTGCCAGCAGCCAACTGACAGGATCCAACTACAATGAGCAGTTCTTC.

This clonotype was detected only a few times. CDR3 DNA: TGTGCCAGCCGTCCTTTCAGGACCGCGAACTATGGCTACACCTTC. This sequence encodes CASRPFRTANYGYTF. The genes are TRBV13 and TRBJ1-2; no firm D call. V shed 8 bases and J shed 2 bases, with 18 bases lying between them. The CDR3 has 15 residues. Looked up from germline, CDR1 is PRHDT and CDR2 is FYEKMQ (reference sequence).

The chain uses TRBV7-2 and TRBJ2-7; 7 bases agree with TRBD2. V lost 4 bases and J lost 7; bases outside the gene matches: 13. The CDR3 length is 15 residues. Germline CDR1 reads SGHTA; CDR2 reads FQGNSA. The CDR3, as DNA: TGTGCCAGCAGCTCCTGGGACTACTGGGGCAATGAGCAGTACTTC. Translation gives CASSSWDYWGNEQYF.

The genes are TRBV20-1 and TRBJ2-1, with D uncertain. Trimming took off 0 bases at V and 9 bases at J, with 12 bases between the two ends. The germline V gene encodes CDR1 DFQATT and CDR2 SNEGSKA (reference sequence). This CDR3 has 13 amino acids. CDR3 in amino acids: CSARESGLGEQFF. CDR3 nucleotides: TGCAGTGCTAGAGAATCCGGTTTGGGTGAGCAGTTCTTC.

This chain uses TRBV7-9 with TRBJ2-5; D gene unclear. Between the trimmed V and J ends, which lost 2 bases and 3 bases, there was a span of 10 bases. CDR1 and CDR2 from the germline V gene are SEHNR and FQNEAQ (reference sequence). The CDR3 extends over 14 amino acids. CDR3 sequence (DNA): TGTGCCAGCAGCTTAAGTCCCTTCGAAGAGACCCAGTACTTC. Its translation is CASSLSPFEETQYF.

The chain carries TRBV4-2 and TRBJ2-7, with TRBD2 identical over 14 bases. The germline V gene encodes CDR1 LGHNA and CDR2 YNFKEQ. Germline trimming cut 3 bases from V and 3 bases from J; bases unmatched to any gene: 4. The CDR3 totals 16 residues. The CDR3 sequence is CASSHVGLAGVYEQYF. DNA for the CDR3: TGTGCCAGCAGCCACGTGGGACTAGCGGGAGTCTACGAGCAGTACTTC.

This clonotype has just a few counts. The CDR3 here is CASSDRGLGTDTQYF. DNA for the CDR3: TGCGCCAGCAGCGACAGGGGGCTTGGCACAGATACGCAGTATTTT. The chain joins TRBV5-1 to TRBJ2-3, with 10 nucleotides matching TRBD1. The V gene end was trimmed by 4 bases and the J gene end by 1 base; junction bases not matched to a gene: 3. CDR3 length: 15 amino acids. The V gene's germline CDR1 is SGHRS and CDR2 YFSETQ.

A single count supports this clonotype. V is TRBV12-3 or TRBV12-4 and J is TRBJ1-1; TRBD1 agrees at 7 bases. J lost 5 bases, V lost 5 bases, and 11 bases had no gene match. The CDR3 is made up of 15 amino acids. The CDR3 sequence is CASSPRQGWETEAFF. The DNA for the CDR3 is TGTGCCAGCAGTCCCCGACAGGGTTGGGAGACTGAAGCTTTCTTT.

This clonotype has just a few counts. The rearrangement uses TRBV25-1 and TRBJ2-7; a weak D match, TRBD1 (5 bases). The CDR3 spans 16 residues. Germline V gene data show CDR1 as MGHDK and CDR2 as SYGVNS. V lost 5 bases and J 4 bases, leaving 21 bases between the germline ends. This chain's CDR3 is CASSYLPRQRRYEQYF. The CDR3 DNA follows: TGTGCCAGCAGTTATCTACCTCGACAGCGTAGGTACGAGCAGTACTTC.

This chain connects TRBV15 to TRBJ2-4; D remains ambiguous. Trimming removed 0 bases at V and 2 bases at J, with 14 bases between. Germline V CDR1 and CDR2: LNHNV, YYDKDF (reference sequence). The CDR3 has 17 residues. CDR3 residues: CATSRDVSSFSKNIQYF. The CDR3, as DNA: TGTGCCACCAGCAGAGATGTTTCGTCTTTTTCCAAAAACATTCAGTACTTC. Using reference TRBV15 and TRBJ2-4 for the parts outside the CDR3, the full variable domain is DAMVIQNPRYQVTQFGKPVTLSCSQTLNHNVMYWYQQKSSQAPKLLFHYYDKDFNNEADTPDNFQSRRPNTSFCFLDIRSPGLGDTAMYLCATSRDVSSFSKNIQYFGAGTRLSVL.

V gene TRBV6-4 combines with J gene TRBJ2-7, with 7 bases lining up with TRBD1. The CDR3 extends over 17 amino acids. The V segment lost 2 bases and the J segment 1 base; nucleotides outside the gene matches: 11. CDR1 is MRHNA and CDR2 is SNTAGT in the germline V gene. CDR3 loop: CASSDKITGAGSYEQYF. CDR3 bases: TGTGCCAGCAGTGACAAAATCACAGGGGCTGGGTCCTACGAGCAGTACTTC.

Turning to this clonotype: The junction does not match germline at one end; this may be a read error. The rearrangement uses TRBV5-1 and TRBJ2-3, with D tentatively TRBD1 or TRBD2 (5 bases each). The CDR3 sequence is 15 residues long. Per germline, CDR1 SGHRS and CDR2 YFSETQ. Here the CDR3 reads CASSLGQPLGDTQSF. In DNA form, the CDR3 reads TGCGCCAGCAGCTTGGGACAGCCCCTCGGGGATACGCAGTCTTTT.

CDR3 protein: CASSLSPRGYGYTF. The CDR3 DNA is TGTGCCAGCAGTTTATCCCCCAGGGGCTATGGCTACACCTTC. The chain couples TRBV28 to TRBJ1-2; tentatively, D is TRBD1 (6 bases). CDR3 length equals 14 residues. The V and J ends lost 1 base and 4 bases respectively, with 10 bases between them. Germline CDR1 reads MDHEN; CDR2 reads SYDVKM.

The chain carries TRBV7-9 and TRBJ2-7, with a weak D call TRBD1 (6 bases). The CDR3 spans 16 residues. CDR1 is SEHNR and CDR2 is FQNEAQ in the germline V gene (reference sequence). Trimming removed 3 bases at V and 0 bases at J, with 15 bases between. Here the CDR3 reads CASSFSLGGSSYEQYF. The CDR3 bases are TGTGCCAGCAGCTTCTCCCTAGGGGGAAGCTCCTACGAGCAGTACTTC.

This clonotype was recorded a few times. The genes are TRBV6-1 and TRBJ2-5; 16 bases line up with TRBD2. Germline V gene lookup returns CDR1 MNHNS and CDR2 SASEGT. With 8 bases clipped from V and 4 bases from J, the junction kept 1 base outside the gene matches. This CDR3 contains 14 residues. As DNA, the CDR3 is TGTGCCAGCGGGACTAGCGGGGGGGCAGAGACCCAGTACTTC. Encoded protein: CASGTSGGAETQYF.

To note about this clonotype: Likely a read error: the CDR3 ends without its conserved phenylalanine or tryptophan. The rearrangement joins TRBV6-2 or TRBV6-3 to TRBJ1-5; D call uncertain. Trimming cost V 6 bases and J 7 bases, with 16 bases left between them. Germline CDR1 and CDR2: MNHEY and SVGEGT. CDR3 length: 14 residues. The CDR3 reads CASRPTGAWQPQHV. The CDR3 DNA reads as TGTGCCAGCAGACCAACCGGCGCATGGCAGCCCCAGCATGTT.

To note about this clonotype: One base away lies a much larger clone, so this may be a sequencing read error. The genes are TRBV4-3 and TRBJ2-5; 15 nucleotides match TRBD2. CDR3 length: 15 residues. J lost 11 bases, V lost 4 bases, and 8 bases had no gene match. The germline gives CDR1 LGHNA, CDR2 YSLEER. The CDR3 DNA follows: TGCGCCAGCAGCCGCGGACTAGCGGGAGGGAATGAGCAGTACTTC. It translates to CASSRGLAGGNEQYF.

Details on this clonotype: This may be a read error: a much more frequent sequence differs by one nucleotide. The chain links TRBV6-2 or TRBV6-3 to TRBJ2-3; possible D gene TRBD2, 5 bases. Trimming shortened V by 7 bases and J by 5 bases, and 13 bases separated the two germline ends. Per germline, CDR1 MNHEY and CDR2 SVGEGT. The CDR3 extends over 13 amino acids. CDR3 DNA sequence: TGTGCCAGCAAGTGGACTGGCATAGATACGCAGTATTTT. It yields the protein CASKWTGIDTQYF.

This clonotype was picked up one time. The V and J genes are TRBV6-2 or TRBV6-3 and TRBJ2-5; D not certain. V lost 1 base and J 2 bases, leaving 17 bases between the germline ends. The CDR3 runs to 17 residues. CDR1 MNHEY and CDR2 SVGEGT come from the germline V gene. CDR3 region: CASSYFYRNLEQETQYF. CDR3 sequence (DNA): TGTGCCAGCAGTTACTTCTACCGAAATCTAGAACAAGAGACCCAGTACTTC.

This clonotype was recorded a few times. The chain has TRBV5-1 and TRBJ2-3; 12 positions match TRBD2. Trimming at V came to 5 bases and at J to 5 bases, leaving 6 bases not matched to a gene. The CDR3 is 15 residues long. Looked up from germline, CDR1 is SGHRS and CDR2 is YFSETQ. The CDR3 sequence is CASRWGLAGQDTQYF. DNA for the CDR3: TGCGCCAGCAGATGGGGACTAGCGGGTCAAGATACGCAGTATTTT.

The table lists this clonotype with a few counts. The CDR3 DNA follows: TGTGCCAGCAGTGAGAGCACGGACGGGAAGCGGTACGAGCAGTACTTC. Its protein is CASSESTDGKRYEQYF. This chain connects TRBV25-1 to TRBJ2-7; tentative D call: TRBD2 (5 bases). CDR1 and CDR2 (germline): MGHDK, SYGVNS. The germline V and J ends were trimmed by 3 bases and 4 bases, with 19 bases remaining between them. This CDR3 contains 16 residues.

The V call is TRBV28, the J call TRBJ1-6; possible D gene TRBD1, 5 bases. The V gene lost 7 bases and the J gene lost 7 bases, with 14 bases spanning the gap. The germline CDR1 and CDR2 sequences are MDHEN and SYDVKM. This CDR3 has 14 residues. Here the CDR3 reads CASTRDGSNSPLHF. Written as DNA, the CDR3 is TGTGCCAGCACCCGGGACGGCTCAAATTCACCCCTCCACTTT.

This clonotype has more than one count but fewer than ten. This sequence joins TRBV12-3 or TRBV12-4 and TRBJ2-7; 7 nucleotides line up with TRBD2. The V segment lost 3 bases and the J segment 0 bases; nucleotides outside the gene matches: 5. The CDR3 totals 15 residues. This CDR3 is CASSFRGENSYEQYF. Written as DNA, the CDR3 is TGTGCCAGCAGTTTCCGGGGGGAAAACTCCTACGAGCAGTACTTC.

In this sample, this clonotype turned up a few times. V usage is TRBV7-9 and J usage is TRBJ2-1, with 7 bases lining up with TRBD1. V was pared by 1 base and J by 12 bases, with 9 bases of the junction left unmatched. The CDR3 length is 14 residues. Germline values: CDR1 SEHNR, CDR2 FQNEAQ (reference sequence). CDR3 DNA: TGTGCCAGCAGCTTAGAAGTACAGGGGATAAGGCAGTTCTTC. It is translated as CASSLEVQGIRQFF.